The clone carrying this TCR beta chain was seen ten or more times. What it recognizes is unknown. This record comes from a study of T cell repertoires in cytomegalovirus infection. The wider study: CMV infection and matching HLA type were both indicated by public TCR beta signatures. General study findings and limits: The ex vivo response was dominated by HLA-C-restricted CMV-specific TCR beta clonotypes. Cumulative public TCR beta family frequency identified carriers of CMV plus the relevant HLA.

TCRdb itself ran the reads through MiXCR, one entry per CDR3 protein. This table holds 310,000 or so distinct CDR3 sequences, about a sixth found once. The CDR3 has 14 amino acids. Trimming stripped 4 bases from V and 3 bases from J, with 10 bases between. Germline V CDR1 and CDR2: SEHNR, FQNEAQ (reference sequence). This chain connects TRBV7-9 to TRBJ1-3; no clear D. The TCR originated in a human donor in good health (CMV status not recorded). Some clones in this sample may be carry-over from other donors' samples. The sample taken for sequencing was PBMCs. Written as DNA, the CDR3 is TGTGCCAGCAGCTCAAACTGGGATGGAAACACCATATATTTT. Translation: CASSSNWDGNTIYF.